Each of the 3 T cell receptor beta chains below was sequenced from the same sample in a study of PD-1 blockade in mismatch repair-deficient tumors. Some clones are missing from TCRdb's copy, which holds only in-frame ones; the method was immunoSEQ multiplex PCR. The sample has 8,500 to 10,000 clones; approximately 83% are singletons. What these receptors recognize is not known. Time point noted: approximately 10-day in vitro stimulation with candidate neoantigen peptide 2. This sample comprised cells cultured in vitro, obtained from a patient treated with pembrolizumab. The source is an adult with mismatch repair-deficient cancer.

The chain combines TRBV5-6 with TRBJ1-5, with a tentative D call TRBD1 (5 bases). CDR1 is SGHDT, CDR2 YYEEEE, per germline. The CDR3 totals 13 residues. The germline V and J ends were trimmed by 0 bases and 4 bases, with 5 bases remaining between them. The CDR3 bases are TGTGCCAGCAGCTTGGGGACAAATCAGCCCCAGCATTTT. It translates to CASSLGTNQPQHF.

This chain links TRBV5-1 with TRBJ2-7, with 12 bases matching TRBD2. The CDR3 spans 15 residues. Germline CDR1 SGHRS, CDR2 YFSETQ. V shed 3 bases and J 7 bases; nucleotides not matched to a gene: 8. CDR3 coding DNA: TGCGCCAGCAGCTCACGGACTAGCGGGACGGGGGAGCAGTACTTC. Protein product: CASSSRTSGTGEQYF.

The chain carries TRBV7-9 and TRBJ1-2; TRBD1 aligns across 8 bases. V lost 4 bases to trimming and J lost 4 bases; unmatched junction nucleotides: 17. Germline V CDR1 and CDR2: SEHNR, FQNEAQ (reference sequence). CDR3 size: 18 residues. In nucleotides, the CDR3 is TGTGCCAGCAGCTCCACCGGGACAGGTCCCCTCCTAGGCTATGGCTACACCTTC. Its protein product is CASSSTGTGPLLGYGYTF. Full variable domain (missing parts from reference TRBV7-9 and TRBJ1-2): DTGVSQNPRHKITKRGQNVTFRCDPISEHNRLYWYRQTLGQGPEFLTYFQNEAQLEKSRLLSDRFSAERPKGSFSTLEIQRTEQGDSAMYLCASSSTGTGPLLGYGYTFGSGTRLTVV.